Below, 9 T cell receptor beta chains from the same sample are listed, as sequenced in a study of control samples from healthy donors and cancer patients. Clones were read by immunoSEQ multiplex PCR, and TCRdb kept only the in-frame ones, dropping some. This table has roughly 130,000 clones, under 95% appearing once. The source material was blood. These receptors all stem from a man younger than 30 in good health.

Concerning this clone: The junction departs from germline at one end; a sequencing error may be responsible. The chain is built from TRBV19 and TRBJ1-5; D unresolved. This CDR3 is 12 amino acids long. From germline, CDR1 is LNHDA and CDR2 SQIVND (reference sequence). CDR3 protein: CASRIANQPQHF. CDR3 nucleotide sequence: TGTGCCAGTAGGATAGCAAATCAGCCCCAGCATTTT.

The chain couples TRBV29-1 to TRBJ1-2; D is perhaps TRBD1 (6 bases). CDR3 length equals 12 residues. Germline loops: CDR1 SQVTM, CDR2 ANQGSEA. Trimming pared 3 bases from V and 6 bases from J, leaving 11 bases between. The CDR3 coding sequence is TGCAGCGTTGAGAACAGGGCCAATGGCTACACCTTC. This translates into CSVENRANGYTF.

The rearrangement links TRBV27 to TRBJ1-5; a weak D match, TRBD1 (5 bases). V was shortened by 5 bases and J by 4 bases, with 15 bases between the two germline ends. This CDR3 spans 15 amino acids. Germline assignment: CDR1 MNHEY and CDR2 SMNVEV (reference sequence). In DNA form, the CDR3 reads TGTGCCAGCAGTCCAACAGACAGAGAAAATCAGCCCCAGCATTTT. This gives the protein CASSPTDRENQPQHF.

The J gene is TRBJ1-2, the V gene TRBV12-3 or TRBV12-4, with D uncertain. V was pared by 6 bases and J by 6 bases, with 14 bases between. The CDR3 has 13 amino acids. In DNA form, the CDR3 reads TGTGCCAGCAGGGTAGGAGCGGGGAATGGCTACACCTTC. It yields the protein CASRVGAGNGYTF.

This chain links TRBV5-4 with TRBJ1-2; no firm D call. CDR1 and CDR2 from the germline V gene are SGHNT and YYREEE (reference sequence). The CDR3 is made up of 14 amino acids. Trimming removed 1 base at V and 8 bases at J, with 15 bases between. The CDR3 here is CASSLLAGRKGYTF. In nucleotides, the CDR3 is TGTGCCAGCAGCTTGTTAGCGGGGAGAAAGGGCTACACCTTC.

CDR3 amino acids: CASSLYTGYEQYF. CDR3 in DNA: TGTGCCAGCAGTTTATACACAGGGTACGAGCAGTACTTC. This chain connects TRBV27 to TRBJ2-7; possibly TRBD1 for D (6 bases). Germline lookup yields CDR1 MNHEY and CDR2 SMNVEV (reference sequence). The CDR3 runs 13 residues. V gave up 1 base and J gave up 4 bases, with 8 bases separating them.

Only one count was recorded for this clone. This same CDR3 is encoded by further DNA sequences in the sample. V is TRBV14 and J is TRBJ2-3; D is unresolved. The CDR3 is 13 residues long. CDR1 is SGHDN, CDR2 FVKESK, per germline. Trimming left V 0 bases short and J 4 bases short, with 5 bases between. The CDR3 nucleotides read TGTGCCAGCAGCCAAGAAGGAGCAGATACGCAGTATTTT. This translates into CASSQEGADTQYF.

The chain couples TRBV29-1 to TRBJ1-1; no clear D gene. Germline V gives CDR1 SQVTM, CDR2 ANQGSEA. The V end lost 7 bases, the J end lost 2 bases, and 14 bases lay between the germline ends. The length of the CDR3 is 13 residues. The CDR3 spells CSAANRTNTEAFF. In DNA, the CDR3 is TGCAGCGCCGCAAATCGGACCAACACTGAAGCTTTCTTT.

V and J are TRBV7-7 and TRBJ1-1; no clear D. The CDR3 has 13 residues. The germline V gene encodes CDR1 SSHAT and CDR2 FNYEAQ (reference sequence). Trimming took off 6 bases at V and 3 bases at J, with 11 bases between the two ends. The chain's CDR3 is CASSRTRDTEAFF. The CDR3 nucleotides are TGTGCCAGCAGTCGCACTAGGGACACTGAAGCTTTCTTT.